Described below is a single T cell receptor (beta chain) sequence and its context. The target antigen is unknown. CD45RA-negative memory and CD45RA+ naive subsets were split from the CD4+ cells. The data derive from a study of shared clonotypes between healthy human individuals. Study as a whole: Two women and a few men aged 18 to 49 served as donors.

Deletions cut 0 bases from V and 4 bases from J, with 7 bases between. Germline CDR1 and CDR2: SGHTS and YDEGEE. The CDR3 covers 13 residues. Assay used: immunoSEQ multiplex PCR; TCRdb lists only in-frame clones, some missing. The table records about 1 million clones, roughly 80% of them present only once. Whole-study results and caveats: Memory subsets generally showed lower estimated richness than naive subsets. Sharing of clonotypes among donors was expected to vary with sequencing depth.

This sequence joins TRBV5-8 and TRBJ2-5, with D uncertain. This TCR was sampled from a man aged 18 to 35 in good health. Sample: memory CD4+ T cells sorted from blood. As to subset: CD45RA-negative fraction. CDR3 sequence (DNA): TGTGCCAGCAGCTTGGGTAGAAGAGAGACCCAGTACTTC. Protein sequence: CASSLGRRETQYF.